This TCR beta chain was documented in a study of PD-L1 blockade in urothelial cancer. Study-level background: About 90% of the roughly 30 patients were men who had bladder-origin urothelial cancer.

This table comes from immunoSEQ multiplex PCR, and its TCRdb copy is limited to in-frame clones, with some not included. The table includes about 72,000 clones, around four fifths detected once. V was trimmed by 7 bases and J by 6 bases, leaving 9 bases between them. The CDR3 contains 12 residues. Germline V gives CDR1 SNHLY, CDR2 FYNNEI. The V gene is TRBV2, the J gene TRBJ2-2; no definite D call. This sequence was found in a man aged 70-80 years with urothelial cancer. The sample in question was PBMCs, obtained around atezolizumab (anti-PD-L1) treatment. The CDR3 sequence is CASTNSPGELFF. The CDR3 DNA reads as TGTGCCAGCACCAACAGCCCCGGGGAGCTGTTTTTT.